Following are 8 T cell receptor beta chains from one sample sequenced in a study of control samples from healthy donors and cancer patients (dated by TCRdb to between 2020 and 2021). Libraries came from the immunoSEQ multiplex PCR assay. In TCRdb, the immuneACCESS table is reduced to in-frame sequences with V and J assigned. These tables do not hold every clone; where another copy was compared, an unresolved V gene accounts for under half, and the others remain unexplained. For this sample the table gives about 98,000 clones, of which 75% to 85% were detected only once. The top ten hold 10% of the sample. Sequenced sample: blood. These receptors came from a woman aged 30 to 39 in good health.

The V gene is TRBV4-1, the J gene TRBJ1-2, with a tentative D call TRBD1 (5 bases). V lost 0 bases to trimming and J lost 4 bases, with 21 bases between them. CDR1 is MGHRA and CDR2 is YSYEKL in the germline V gene. The CDR3 totals 18 residues. CDR3 nucleotide sequence: TGCGCCAGCAGCCAAGAGGGGCTGCGGACACTGGGCGGCTATGGCTACACCTTC. Translation gives CASSQEGLRTLGGYGYTF.

The chain is built from TRBV4-3 and TRBJ1-2; D might be TRBD1 (5 bases). V lost 1 base and J 7 bases, leaving 7 bases between the germline ends. From germline, CDR1 is LGHNA and CDR2 YSLEER. The length of the CDR3 is 12 residues. CDR3 amino acids: CASSQGGGGYTF. The DNA for the CDR3 is TGCGCCAGCAGCCAAGGGGGCGGTGGCTACACCTTC.

This clone was counted a few times. The rearrangement links TRBV9 to TRBJ2-7, with 10 bases fitting TRBD1. The CDR3 loop spans 14 amino acids. Looked up from germline, CDR1 is SGDLS and CDR2 is YYNGEE. With V trimmed by 4 bases and J by 6 bases, 7 bases remained unmatched. The DNA for the CDR3 is TGTGCCAGCAGCACCCGGACAGGGGGGGCCGAGCAGTACTTC. Its protein is CASSTRTGGAEQYF. Variable domain in full (rest from reference TRBV9 and TRBJ2-7): DSGVTQTPKHLITATGQRVTLRCSPRSGDLSVYWYQQSLDQGLQFLIQYYNGEERAKGNILERFSAQQFPDLHSELNLSSLELGDSALYFCASSTRTGGAEQYFGPGTRLTVT.

J is TRBJ1-5 and V is TRBV19; D unresolved. The CDR3 is made up of 13 amino acids. Germline CDR1 reads LNHDA; CDR2 reads SQIVND (reference sequence). V lost 5 bases, J lost 7 bases, and 12 bases lay in between. The DNA for the CDR3 is TGTGCCAGTAGTTCCCTAGGTGGGCAGCCCCAGCATTTT. Its protein is CASSSLGGQPQHF.

V and J are TRBV19 and TRBJ2-1; 12 bases map to TRBD2. Germline V gene lookup returns CDR1 LNHDA and CDR2 SQIVND (reference sequence). V was clipped by 2 bases and J by 9 bases; unmatched bases: 5. This CDR3 comprises 15 residues. CDR3 nucleotide sequence: TGTGCCAGTAGTATATCTAGCGGGGGGGCCATTGAGCAGTTCTTC. Protein: CASSISSGGAIEQFF.

The chain has TRBV6-2 or TRBV6-3 and TRBJ2-7; 8 nucleotides match TRBD1. From germline, CDR1 is MNHEY and CDR2 SVGEGT. CDR3 length: 15 amino acids. The J segment lost 4 bases and the V segment lost 7 bases, leaving 12 bases of the junction unmatched. The DNA for the CDR3 is TGTGCCAGCATCCCCTCCGGACAGGGTGTTTACGAGCAGTACTTC. Protein sequence: CASIPSGQGVYEQYF.

The rearrangement links TRBV18 to TRBJ1-6; tentatively, D is TRBD1 (5 bases). This CDR3 region has 13 residues. Germline lookup yields CDR1 KGHSH and CDR2 LQKENI. The germline V and J ends were trimmed by 4 bases and 10 bases, with 11 bases remaining between them. CDR3 in DNA: TGTGCCAGCTCACAGACAGAACGGTCACCCCTCCACTTT. Translation gives CASSQTERSPLHF. Full variable domain (rest looked up from reference TRBV18 and TRBJ1-6): NAGVMQNPRHLVRRRGQEARLRCSPMKGHSHVYWYRQLPEEGLKFMVYLQKENIIDESGMPKERFSAEFPKEGPSILRIQQVVRGDSAAYFCASSQTERSPLHFGNGTRLTVT.

The chain employs TRBV6-5 and TRBJ2-2, with 11 bases that match TRBD1. Trimming cost V 5 bases and J 10 bases; bases outside gene matches: 6. The CDR3 has 14 residues. Germline loops: CDR1 MNHEY, CDR2 SVGAGI. As DNA, the CDR3 is TGTGCCAGCAGTAAGGACAGGGGGCAAGAGGAGCTGTTTTTT. Protein: CASSKDRGQEELFF.